The clone carrying this T cell receptor (beta chain) turned up a few times. These data originate in a study of blood T cell repertoires in COVID-19. Across the study: Spain, Italy and the United States supplied samples that represented acute and convalescent COVID-19. Nucleic acid was either cDNA or gDNA, and it came from T cells, B-cell-depleted T cells, or PBMCs.

Using immunoSEQ multiplex PCR, the repertoire was profiled, and TCRdb retains in-frame clones only, with some absent. The repertoire has over 600,000 clones, about nine tenths of them found once; the top ten carry under 0.3%. Germline V gene lookup returns CDR1 MNHEY and CDR2 SVGEGT. There are 14 residues in the CDR3. The V and J ends lost 6 bases and 4 bases, in that order; junction bases with no gene match: 8. The chain uses TRBV6-2 or TRBV6-3 and TRBJ1-1, with 7 nucleotides matching TRBD1. The sequenced sample consisted of peripheral blood. The origin of this receptor is a woman aged 18-35 years with acute or convalescent COVID-19. The CDR3 DNA sequence: TGTGCCAGCAGCCTACAGGGGCTGATCACTGAAGCTTTCTTT. This codes for CASSLQGLITEAFF.